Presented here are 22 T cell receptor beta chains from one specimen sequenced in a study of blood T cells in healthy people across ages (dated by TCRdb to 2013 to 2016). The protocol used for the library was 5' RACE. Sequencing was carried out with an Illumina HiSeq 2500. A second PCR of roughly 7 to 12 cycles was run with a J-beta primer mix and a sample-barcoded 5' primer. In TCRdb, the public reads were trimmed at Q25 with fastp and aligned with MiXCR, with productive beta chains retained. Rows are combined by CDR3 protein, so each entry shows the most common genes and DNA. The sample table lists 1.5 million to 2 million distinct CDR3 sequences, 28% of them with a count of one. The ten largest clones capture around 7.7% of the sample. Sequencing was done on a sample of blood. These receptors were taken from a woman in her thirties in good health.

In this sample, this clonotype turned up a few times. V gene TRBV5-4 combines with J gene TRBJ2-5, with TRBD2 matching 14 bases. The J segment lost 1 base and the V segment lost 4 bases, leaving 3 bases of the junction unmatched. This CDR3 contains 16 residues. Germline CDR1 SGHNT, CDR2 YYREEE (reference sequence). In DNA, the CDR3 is TGTGCCAGCAGCCAGGGACTAGCGGGGGCCCAAGAGACCCAGTACTTC. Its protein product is CASSQGLAGAQETQYF.

The CDR3 loop reads CASSLAPTGNYGYTF. DNA of the CDR3: TGTGCCAGCAGCTTAGCGCCGACAGGGAACTATGGCTACACCTTC. The chain uses TRBV7-9 and TRBJ1-2, with 7 bases matching TRBD1. Germline CDR1 is SEHNR and CDR2 is FQNEAQ (reference sequence). V trimming: 0 bases; J trimming: 2 bases; junction bases outside the gene matches: 3. The CDR3 contains 15 residues.

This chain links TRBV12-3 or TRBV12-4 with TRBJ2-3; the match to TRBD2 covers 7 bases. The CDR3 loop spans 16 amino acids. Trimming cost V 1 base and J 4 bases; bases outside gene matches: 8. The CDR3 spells CASSLDEGRVADTQYF. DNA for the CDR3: TGTGCCAGCAGTTTAGACGAGGGGAGGGTCGCAGATACGCAGTATTTT.

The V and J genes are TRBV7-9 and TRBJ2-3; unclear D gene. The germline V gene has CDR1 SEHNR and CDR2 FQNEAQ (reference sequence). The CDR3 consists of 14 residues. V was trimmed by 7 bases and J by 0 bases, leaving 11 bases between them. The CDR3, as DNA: TGTGCCAGCAACCGACTCAGTAGCACAGATACGCAGTATTTT. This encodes CASNRLSSTDTQYF. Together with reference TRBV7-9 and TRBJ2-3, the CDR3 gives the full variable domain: DTGVSQNPRHKITKRGQNVTFRCDPISEHNRLYWYRQTLGQGPEFLTYFQNEAQLEKSRLLSDRFSAERPKGSFSTLEIQRTEQGDSAMYLCASNRLSSTDTQYFGPGTRLTVL.

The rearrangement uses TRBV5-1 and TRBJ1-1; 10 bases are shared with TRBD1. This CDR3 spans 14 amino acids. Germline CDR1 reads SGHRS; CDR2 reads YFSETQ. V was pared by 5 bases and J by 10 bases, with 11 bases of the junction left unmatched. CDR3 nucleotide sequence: TGCGCCAGCAGACCAGGACAGGGGGTCACCTCAGCTTTCTTT. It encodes CASRPGQGVTSAFF.

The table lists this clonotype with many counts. CDR3 DNA sequence: TGCAGCGTGGAGGGACGGTACCAAGAGACCCAGTACTTC. Protein sequence: CSVEGRYQETQYF. The chain couples TRBV29-1 to TRBJ2-5; D is perhaps TRBD2 (6 bases). This CDR3 has 13 residues. Germline CDR1 SQVTM, CDR2 ANQGSEA. V lost 6 bases and J 0 bases, leaving 11 bases between the germline ends.

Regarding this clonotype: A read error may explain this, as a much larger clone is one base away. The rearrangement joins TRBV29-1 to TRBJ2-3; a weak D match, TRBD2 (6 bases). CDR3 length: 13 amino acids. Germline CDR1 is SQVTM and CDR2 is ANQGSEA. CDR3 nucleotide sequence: TGCGGCGTTGTTGGGACTTCCCGAGATACGCAGTATTTT. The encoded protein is CGVVGTSRDTQYF.

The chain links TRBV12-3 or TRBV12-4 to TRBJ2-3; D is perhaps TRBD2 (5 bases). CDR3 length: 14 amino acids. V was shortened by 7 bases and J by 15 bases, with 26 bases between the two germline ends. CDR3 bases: TGTGCCAGCATCCGTAGAGGTAGCGCAGATGCGGAATATTTT. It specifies CASIRRGSADAEYF.

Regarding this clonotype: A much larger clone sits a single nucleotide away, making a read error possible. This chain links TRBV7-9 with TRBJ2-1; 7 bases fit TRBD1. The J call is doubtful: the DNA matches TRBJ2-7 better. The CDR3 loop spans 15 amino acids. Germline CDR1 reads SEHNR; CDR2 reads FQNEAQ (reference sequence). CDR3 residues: CASSLRDSSYNEQYF. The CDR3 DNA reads TGTGCCAGCAGCTTAAGGGACAGCTCCTACAATGAGCAGTACTTC.

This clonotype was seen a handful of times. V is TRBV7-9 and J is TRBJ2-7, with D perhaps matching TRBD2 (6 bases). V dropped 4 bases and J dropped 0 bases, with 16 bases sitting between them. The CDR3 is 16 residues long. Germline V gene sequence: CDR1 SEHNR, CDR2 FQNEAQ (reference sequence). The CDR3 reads CASSSNSGSSSYEQYF. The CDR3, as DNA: TGTGCCAGCAGCTCAAATAGCGGATCCAGCTCCTACGAGCAGTACTTC.

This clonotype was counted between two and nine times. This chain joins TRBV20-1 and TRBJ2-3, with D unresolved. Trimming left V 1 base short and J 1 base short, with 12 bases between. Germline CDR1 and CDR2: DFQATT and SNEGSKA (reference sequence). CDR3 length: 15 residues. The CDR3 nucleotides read TGCAGTGCTAGAGTTTTCCGTGGGCGCACAGATACGCAGTATTTT. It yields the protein CSARVFRGRTDTQYF.

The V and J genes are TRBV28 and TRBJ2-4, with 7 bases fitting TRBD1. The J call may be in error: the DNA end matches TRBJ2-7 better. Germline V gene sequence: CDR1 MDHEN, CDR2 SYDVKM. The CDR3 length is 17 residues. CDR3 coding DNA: TGTGCCAGCAGTTTACTGACCTATGGGACAGTCCCCTACGAGCAGTACTTC. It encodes CASSLLTYGTVPYEQYF.

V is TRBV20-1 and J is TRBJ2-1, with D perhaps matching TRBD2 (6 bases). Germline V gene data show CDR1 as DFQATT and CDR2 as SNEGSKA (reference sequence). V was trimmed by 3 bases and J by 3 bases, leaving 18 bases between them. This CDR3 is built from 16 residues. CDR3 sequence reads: CSARSTRATLYNEQFF. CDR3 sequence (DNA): TGCAGTGCTAGGTCGACTAGAGCTACCCTCTACAATGAGCAGTTCTTC.

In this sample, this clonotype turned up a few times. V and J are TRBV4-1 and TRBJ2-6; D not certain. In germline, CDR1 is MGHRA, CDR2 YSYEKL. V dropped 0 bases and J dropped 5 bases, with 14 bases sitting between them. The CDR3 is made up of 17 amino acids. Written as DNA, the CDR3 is TGCGCCAGCAGCCAAGAAGGCCAGGAGTTCCGGGCCAACGTCCTGACTTTC. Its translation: CASSQEGQEFRANVLTF.

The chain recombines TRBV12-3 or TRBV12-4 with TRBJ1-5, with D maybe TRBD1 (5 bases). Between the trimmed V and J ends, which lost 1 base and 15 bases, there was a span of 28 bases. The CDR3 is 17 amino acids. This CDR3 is CASSLGSSGPSMDVRHF. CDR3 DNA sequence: TGTGCCAGCAGTTTAGGGTCGTCGGGACCCTCGATGGATGTGAGGCATTTT.

The CDR3 coding sequence is TGTGCCTGGAGTCTAGGTCCGGGACAGGGGTCCTACGAGCAGTACTTC. Protein sequence: CAWSLGPGQGSYEQYF. The gene calls are TRBV30 and TRBJ2-7; TRBD1 aligns across 10 bases. This CDR3 has 16 residues. Germline CDR1 GTSNPN, CDR2 SVGIG (reference sequence). The junction had 8 bases not matched to a gene; V was cut back by 2 bases and J by 1 base.

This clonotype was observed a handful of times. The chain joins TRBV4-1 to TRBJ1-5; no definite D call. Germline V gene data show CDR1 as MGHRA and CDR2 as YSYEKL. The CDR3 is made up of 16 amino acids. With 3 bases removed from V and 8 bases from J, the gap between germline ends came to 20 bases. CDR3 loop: CASSQTDQYAGKPQHF. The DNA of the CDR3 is TGCGCCAGCAGCCAGACGGACCAGTACGCCGGGAAGCCCCAGCATTTT.

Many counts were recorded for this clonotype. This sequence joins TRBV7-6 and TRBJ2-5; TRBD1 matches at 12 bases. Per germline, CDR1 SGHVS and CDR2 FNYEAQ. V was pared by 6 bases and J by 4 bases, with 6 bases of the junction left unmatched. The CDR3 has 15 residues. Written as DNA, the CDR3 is TGTGCCAGCAGGGGACAGGGGGCAAATGGAGAGACCCAGTACTTC. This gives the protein CASRGQGANGETQYF.

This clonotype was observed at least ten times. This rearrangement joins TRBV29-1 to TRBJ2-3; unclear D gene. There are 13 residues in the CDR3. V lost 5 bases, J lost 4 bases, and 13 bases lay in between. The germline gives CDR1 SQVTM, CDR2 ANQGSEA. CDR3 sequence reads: CSVRLHGADTQYF. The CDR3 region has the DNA TGCAGCGTTCGGCTACATGGCGCAGATACGCAGTATTTT.

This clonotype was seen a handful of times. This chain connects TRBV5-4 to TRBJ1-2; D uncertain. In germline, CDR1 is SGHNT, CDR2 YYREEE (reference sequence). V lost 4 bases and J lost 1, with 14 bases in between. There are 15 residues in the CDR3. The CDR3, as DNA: TGTGCCAGCAGCCCGGATGACTTTTATAACTATGGCTACACCTTC. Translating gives CASSPDDFYNYGYTF.

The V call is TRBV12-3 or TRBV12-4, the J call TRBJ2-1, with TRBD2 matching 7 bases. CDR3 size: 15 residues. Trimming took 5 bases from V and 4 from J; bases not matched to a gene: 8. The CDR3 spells CASSANQAGYNEQFF. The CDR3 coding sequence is TGTGCCAGCAGTGCCAATCAAGCGGGGTACAATGAGCAGTTCTTC.

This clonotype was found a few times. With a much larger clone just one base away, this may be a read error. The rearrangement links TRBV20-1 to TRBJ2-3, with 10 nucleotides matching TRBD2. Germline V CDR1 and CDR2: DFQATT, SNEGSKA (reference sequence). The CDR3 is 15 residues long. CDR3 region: CSARALAGLGDKQYF. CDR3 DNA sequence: TGCAGTGCTAGAGCACTAGCGGGACTGGGAGATAAGCAGTATTTT.